One sample yielded the 14 T cell receptor beta chains listed below, sequenced in a study of beta chain features in type 1 diabetes. Expressed TCRB transcripts were sequenced because the entire RNA isolate underwent reverse transcription. Some clones are missing from TCRdb's copy, which holds only in-frame ones; the method was immunoSEQ multiplex PCR. The sample shows 140,000 to 150,000 clones, under 60% of them seen only once. The specimen sequenced was Tregs from blood. Receptor source: a man younger than 35 in good health.

The V gene is TRBV7-2, the J gene TRBJ2-3, with D tentatively TRBD1 (6 bases). The V end was cut by 1 base, the J end by 4 bases, with 9 bases between. The germline CDR1 and CDR2 sequences are SGHTA and FQGNSA. This CDR3 comprises 14 residues. The CDR3 is CASSLDGGSDTQYF. The CDR3 coding sequence is TGTGCCAGCAGCTTAGATGGGGGCTCAGATACGCAGTATTTT.

The chain joins TRBV7-4 to TRBJ2-1; 9 bases align to TRBD2. V lost 5 bases to trimming and J lost 1 base; unmatched junction nucleotides: 9. This CDR3 is 17 amino acids long. Germline CDR1 is SGHVT and CDR2 is SQSDAQ. CDR3 protein: CASSPGGAGGSYNEQFF. The CDR3 DNA is TGTGCCAGCAGCCCAGGTGGCGCGGGAGGGTCCTACAATGAGCAGTTCTTC.

The chain is built from TRBV6-6 and TRBJ1-2, with D perhaps matching TRBD1 (6 bases). The CDR3 covers 16 residues. V was clipped by 2 bases and J by 5 bases, with 18 bases between them. Per germline, CDR1 MNHNY and CDR2 SVGAGI (reference sequence). This chain's CDR3 is CASSYGQNRLGYGYTF. Written as DNA, the CDR3 is TGTGCCAGCAGTTACGGACAGAACCGTTTAGGATATGGCTACACCTTC.

The CDR3 DNA is TGTGCCAGCAGCTTAGATCGAAACATTCAGTACTTC. The encoded protein is CASSLDRNIQYF. The chain has TRBV11-2 and TRBJ2-4; no reliable D call. The germline V gene encodes CDR1 SGHAT and CDR2 FQNNGV. The CDR3 runs to 12 residues. Trimming took 0 bases from V and 6 from J, leaving 3 bases between them.

This clone was seen only a few times. The J gene is TRBJ2-1, the V gene TRBV28, with D possibly TRBD1 on 6 matching bases. Per the germline V gene, CDR1 is MDHEN and CDR2 is SYDVKM. The CDR3 loop spans 15 amino acids. The V and J ends lost 0 bases and 10 bases respectively, with 16 bases between them. The CDR3 sequence: CASSLWDSSQWEQFF. The DNA for the CDR3 is TGTGCCAGCAGTTTATGGGACAGCTCACAATGGGAGCAGTTCTTC.

The CDR3 DNA is TGTGCCAGCAGCTTTATGGGTTCAAGAGGAGAAGCTTTCTTT. It yields the protein CASSFMGSRGEAFF. The V call is TRBV5-6, the J call TRBJ1-1; D is ambiguous. Trimming removed 2 bases at V and 8 bases at J, with 16 bases between. The CDR3 totals 14 residues. Germline loops: CDR1 SGHDT, CDR2 YYEEEE. The full variable domain, in which reference TRBV5-6 and TRBJ1-1 provide the parts outside the CDR3, is DAGVTQSPTHLIKTRGQQVTLRCSPKSGHDTVSWYQQALGQGPQFIFQYYEEEERQRGNFPDRFSGHQFPNYSSELNVNALLLGDSALYLCASSFMGSRGEAFFGQGTRLTVV.

The chain couples TRBV7-2 to TRBJ2-7, with a possible D match to TRBD1 (6 bases). The CDR3 is made up of 14 amino acids. V lost 4 bases, J lost 5 bases, and 15 bases lay in between. CDR1 SGHTA and CDR2 FQGNSA come from the germline V gene. The CDR3 nucleotides read TGTGCCAGCAGCTACCGGGCAGGGGTGGACGAGCAGTACTTC. Protein sequence: CASSYRAGVDEQYF.

The sample holds a few counts of this clone. This chain links TRBV5-1 with TRBJ1-6; D unclear. CDR1 is SGHRS, CDR2 YFSETQ, per germline. The CDR3 sequence is 14 residues long. With 0 bases removed from V and 11 bases from J, the gap between germline ends came to 12 bases. CDR3 loop: CASSLERGLTPLHF. The DNA for the CDR3 is TGCGCCAGCAGCTTGGAACGGGGTCTAACACCCCTCCACTTT.

This chain uses TRBV19 with TRBJ2-2, with D tentatively TRBD1 (6 bases). The germline V gene has CDR1 LNHDA and CDR2 SQIVND (reference sequence). The CDR3 spans 16 residues. With 1 base removed from V and 4 bases from J, the gap between germline ends came to 13 bases. The CDR3 DNA reads TGTGCCAGTAGTATAGCAGGGACATGGGGCACCGGGGAGCTGTTTTTT. Its protein product is CASSIAGTWGTGELFF.

The chain recombines TRBV5-1 with TRBJ2-3; TRBD1 matches 7 bases. CDR1 and CDR2 from the germline V gene are SGHRS and YFSETQ. Unmatched junction bases numbered 10, after V lost 2 bases and J lost 4 bases. The CDR3 has 16 residues. This CDR3 is CASSFVAGGWADTQYF. CDR3 coding DNA: TGCGCCAGCAGCTTTGTTGCAGGGGGTTGGGCAGATACGCAGTATTTT. Variable domain in full (rest from reference TRBV5-1 and TRBJ2-3): KAGVTQTPRYLIKTRGQQVTLSCSPISGHRSVSWYQQTPGQGLQFLFEYFSETQRNKGNFPGRFSGRQFSNSRSEMNVSTLELGDSALYLCASSFVAGGWADTQYFGPGTRLTVL.

The rearrangement links TRBV15 to TRBJ2-6; D possibly corresponds to TRBD2 (5 bases). The V end was cut by 1 base, the J end by 1 base, with 5 bases between. This CDR3 comprises 15 residues. Germline loops: CDR1 LNHNV, CDR2 YYDKDF (reference sequence). The CDR3 protein is CATSRGESGANVLTF. CDR3 DNA sequence: TGTGCCACCAGCAGAGGGGAGTCTGGGGCCAACGTCCTGACTTTC.

V and J are TRBV28 and TRBJ1-1, with TRBD1 as a possible D gene (6 bases). Trimming took 2 bases from V and 3 from J, leaving 13 bases between them. The CDR3 contains 15 residues. Germline CDR1 MDHEN, CDR2 SYDVKM. CDR3 protein: CASSLAGGRDTEAFF. The CDR3 DNA is TGTGCCAGCAGTTTAGCGGGGGGCAGGGACACTGAAGCTTTCTTT.

This clone was seen only a few times. The V gene is TRBV5-5, the J gene TRBJ2-7; TRBD1 might be the D (5 bases). The CDR3 extends over 15 amino acids. CDR1 is SGHKS and CDR2 is YYEKEE in the germline V gene (reference sequence). Trimming took 4 bases from V and 0 from J, leaving 14 bases between them. The CDR3 nucleotides read TGTGCCAGCAGCCCACAAGGGGCTAGCTCCTACGAGCAGTACTTC. Its protein is CASSPQGASSYEQYF.

The sample holds a few counts of this clone. The chain joins TRBV10-3 to TRBJ1-1; D gene uncertain. V lost 9 bases to trimming and J lost 5 bases, with 13 bases between them. Germline CDR1 ENHRY, CDR2 SYGVKD. The CDR3 loop spans 12 amino acids. CDR3 bases: TGTGCCATGAGGGATTCGGGAACTGAAGCTTTCTTT. Translating gives CAMRDSGTEAFF.